The subject of this entry is one T cell receptor (beta chain). The target antigen is unknown. The CDR3 runs to 15 residues. Between the trimmed V and J ends, which lost 3 bases and 2 bases, there was a span of 15 bases. The germline V gene has CDR1 SGDLS and CDR2 YYNGEE. The data were produced by immunoSEQ multiplex PCR, yet TCRdb's version contains in-frame clones alone and is incomplete. The data contain more than 15,000 clones, approximately 90% of them seen just once; the ten biggest clones take up around 8%. The record originates from a study of T cells in localized non-small cell lung cancer. General study findings and limits: Appearances in adjacent lung were noted for a median 57 of the top 100 tumor clones. Heterogeneity cannot be ruled out, as sequencing used one tumor region only. Uninvolved adjacent lung showed peak T cell clonality, exceeding tumor. A higher density of T cells in blood coincided with extended overall survival.

The source of this sequence is a man aged 40-75 years with stage I lung adenocarcinoma. This rearrangement joins TRBV9 to TRBJ2-7; D possibly corresponds to TRBD1 (5 bases). The sample here was peripheral blood, taken before any cancer treatment. CDR3 nucleotide sequence: TGTGCCAGCAGCGCGAGACACGACAGTCCCTACGAGCAGTACTTC. As protein: CASSARHDSPYEQYF. Full variable domain (outside the CDR3, taken from reference TRBV9 and TRBJ2-7): DSGVTQTPKHLITATGQRVTLRCSPRSGDLSVYWYQQSLDQGLQFLIQYYNGEERAKGNILERFSAQQFPDLHSELNLSSLELGDSALYFCASSARHDSPYEQYFGPGTRLTVT.